This entry lists 20 T cell receptor beta chains sequenced from one sample in a study of chemoradiotherapy in HPV16-positive cancers (dated by TCRdb to between 2020 and 2023). Libraries came from the immunoSEQ multiplex PCR assay. TCRdb provides this immuneACCESS table in a form limited to in-frame rearrangements. Some clones are lacking; in checked studies, under half of them reflect an unresolved V gene, and why the rest are absent is not known. Within this sample are under 40,000 clones, with 80% to 90% of them counted one time only. 3.1% of the sample goes to the ten largest clones. The source was blood, collected from a patient who underwent chemoradiotherapy. The receptors originated from a human donor with HPV-associated anogenital cancer.

The chain joins TRBV30 to TRBJ2-2; tentatively, D is TRBD2 (6 bases). The CDR3 is made up of 14 amino acids. Germline CDR1 and CDR2: GTSNPN and SVGIG (reference sequence). V was shortened by 8 bases and J by 5 bases, with 18 bases between the two germline ends. As DNA, the CDR3 is TGTGCCAGACGAGGCCAAGGGAGGACCGGGGAGCTGTTTTTT. Its protein product is CARRGQGRTGELFF. Using reference TRBV30 and TRBJ2-2 for the parts outside the CDR3, the full variable domain is SQTIHQWPATLVQPVGSPLSLECTVEGTSNPNLYWYRQAAGRGLQLLFYSVGIGQISSEVPQNLSASRPQDRQFILSSKKLLLSDSGFYLCARRGQGRTGELFFGEGSRLTVL.

This clone was seen once. The chain couples TRBV6-6 to TRBJ1-5, with TRBD1 identical over 7 bases. Germline lookup yields CDR1 MNHNY and CDR2 SVGAGI (reference sequence). V was clipped by 4 bases and J by 4 bases; unmatched bases: 4. The CDR3 is made up of 14 amino acids. The CDR3, as DNA: TGTGCCAGCAGTTTCGACAGGGAGAATCAGCCCCAGCATTTT. Protein sequence: CASSFDRENQPQHF.

V and J are TRBV5-6 and TRBJ1-2; D is possibly TRBD1 (6 bases). The CDR3 has 14 amino acids. The V and J ends lost 0 bases and 3 bases respectively, with 9 bases between them. In germline, CDR1 is SGHDT, CDR2 YYEEEE. The CDR3 region has the DNA TGTGCCAGCAGCTTGGACGACAGGCACTATGGCTACACCTTC. This codes for CASSLDDRHYGYTF.

This rearrangement joins TRBV7-9 to TRBJ1-3, with 8 bases identical to TRBD1. CDR1 is SEHNR, CDR2 FQNEAQ, per germline (reference sequence). The CDR3 is 16 residues long. V was pared by 5 bases and J by 4 bases, with 10 bases of the junction left unmatched. DNA of the CDR3: TGTGCCAGCAGCCAATCGACAGGGGCTCTCGGAAACACCATATATTTT. Amino acid sequence: CASSQSTGALGNTIYF.

The genes are TRBV5-1 and TRBJ1-2; TRBD1 might be the D (6 bases). Germline V gene sequence: CDR1 SGHRS, CDR2 YFSETQ. This CDR3 comprises 15 residues. The V end lost 3 bases, the J end lost 4 bases, and 16 bases lay between the germline ends. As DNA, the CDR3 is TGCGCCAGCAGCTCCGGGACAACAGACCTCTATGGCTACACCTTC. Protein product: CASSSGTTDLYGYTF.

The chain has TRBV27 and TRBJ2-7; 11 bases match TRBD1. V lost 5 bases to trimming and J lost 6 bases; unmatched junction nucleotides: 6. The CDR3 is made up of 14 amino acids. The V gene's germline CDR1 is MNHEY and CDR2 SMNVEV (reference sequence). The CDR3 reads CASSGWGQGVEQYF. The DNA of the CDR3 is TGTGCCAGCAGTGGGTGGGGACAGGGGGTCGAGCAGTACTTC.

The chain joins TRBV6-5 to TRBJ1-6; perhaps TRBD1 as D (6 bases). The V end was cut by 5 bases, the J end by 8 bases, with 10 bases between. The CDR3 length is 13 residues. Per the germline V gene, CDR1 is MNHEY and CDR2 is SVGAGI. The CDR3 region has the DNA TGTGCCAGCAGTCCAGGGGAGTATTCACCCCTCCACTTT. It encodes CASSPGEYSPLHF.

V usage is TRBV19 and J usage is TRBJ1-1; possibly TRBD1 for D (5 bases). The CDR3 has 15 amino acids. Germline V CDR1 and CDR2: LNHDA, SQIVND (reference sequence). V lost 2 bases to trimming and J lost 4 bases, with 14 bases between them. For the CDR3, the DNA is TGTGCCAGTAGTATAATGGCGGGGGGAATCACTGAAGCTTTCTTT. This encodes CASSIMAGGITEAFF.

Only one count was recorded for this clone. The rearrangement uses TRBV10-3 and TRBJ1-1; 7 bases match TRBD1. The V gene end was trimmed by 6 bases and the J gene end by 4 bases; junction bases not matched to a gene: 8. The CDR3 is made up of 14 amino acids. Germline lookup yields CDR1 ENHRY and CDR2 SYGVKD. Here the CDR3 DNA reads TGTGCCATCAGGGAAGAGGGGGCGGGCACTGAAGCTTTCTTT. It yields the protein CAIREEGAGTEAFF.

The chain carries TRBV11-2 and TRBJ2-3; TRBD2 agrees at 8 bases. Germline CDR1 SGHAT, CDR2 FQNNGV. V trimming: 5 bases; J trimming: 1 base; junction bases outside the gene matches: 5. The CDR3 sequence is 15 residues long. The CDR3 is CASSQRGGRTDTQYF. The CDR3 region has the DNA TGTGCCAGCAGCCAACGGGGGGGGCGCACAGATACGCAGTATTTT.

The genes are TRBV6-5 and TRBJ2-5, with TRBD2 as a possible D gene (7 bases). Germline V CDR1 and CDR2: MNHEY, SVGAGI. The V end was cut by 10 bases, the J end by 4 bases, with 19 bases between. This CDR3 region has 14 residues. CDR3: CATGRGGVRETQYF. CDR3 coding DNA: TGTGCCACCGGAAGAGGGGGGGTAAGAGAGACCCAGTACTTC.

This chain joins TRBV11-2 and TRBJ1-2; the match to TRBD1 covers 9 bases. The CDR3 runs 15 residues. Germline V CDR1 and CDR2: SGHAT, FQNNGV. The J segment lost 6 bases and the V segment lost 4 bases, leaving 9 bases of the junction unmatched. CDR3 region: CASSSLGQGWDGYTF. The CDR3 DNA is TGTGCCAGCAGCTCCCTGGGACAGGGCTGGGATGGCTACACCTTC.

The sample holds one count of this clone. For the CDR3, the DNA is TGTGCCAGCAGTGAATCTACAAGCCGGAGTGAGCAGTTCTTC. This translates into CASSESTSRSEQFF. The rearrangement joins TRBV6-1 to TRBJ2-1; unclear D gene. V lost 2 bases and J lost 9, with 14 bases in between. Germline lookup yields CDR1 MNHNS and CDR2 SASEGT. The length of the CDR3 is 14 residues.

This clone has a single count. V usage is TRBV30 and J usage is TRBJ1-1; D gene unclear. The V and J ends lost 4 bases and 1 base respectively, with 10 bases between them. Germline CDR1 GTSNPN, CDR2 SVGIG (reference sequence). The length of the CDR3 is 13 residues. The CDR3 protein is CAWTPGRNTEAFF. The CDR3 region has the DNA TGTGCCTGGACCCCTGGGAGGAACACTGAAGCTTTCTTT.

This clone was seen only once. This chain connects TRBV6-1 to TRBJ1-5; D call uncertain. The V gene's germline CDR1 is MNHNS and CDR2 SASEGT. The V gene lost 4 bases and the J gene lost 6 bases, with 4 bases spanning the gap. This CDR3 has 11 amino acids. In DNA, the CDR3 is TGTGCCAGCAGTGTGGGTCAGCCCCAGCATTTT. Amino acids: CASSVGQPQHF.

This CDR3 is CAWSRYRDPYEQYF. The DNA of the CDR3 is TGTGCCTGGAGTAGGTACAGGGACCCCTACGAGCAGTACTTC. This chain uses TRBV30 with TRBJ2-7, with a possible D match to TRBD1 (6 bases). Between the trimmed V and J ends, which lost 2 bases and 2 bases, there was a span of 13 bases. The length of the CDR3 is 14 residues. Germline values: CDR1 GTSNPN, CDR2 SVGIG (reference sequence).

This clone was observed once. This chain uses TRBV6-5 with TRBJ2-2; D may match TRBD1 or TRBD2 (5 bases each). V dropped 2 bases and J dropped 4 bases, with 8 bases sitting between them. The CDR3 has 14 residues. Germline lookup yields CDR1 MNHEY and CDR2 SVGAGI. This CDR3 is CASSYGGTTGELFF. The CDR3 DNA reads TGTGCCAGCAGTTACGGTGGGACCACCGGGGAGCTGTTTTTT.

This CDR3 is CASSLPNSPLHF. In nucleotides, the CDR3 is TGTGCCAGCAGCTTGCCAAATTCACCCCTCCACTTT. The chain uses TRBV7-8 and TRBJ1-6, with D unresolved. Germline-derived CDR1 and CDR2 are SGHVS and FQNEAQ. CDR3 length: 12 amino acids. V lost 3 bases and J 7 bases, leaving 4 bases between the germline ends. Full variable domain (remainder filled in from reference TRBV7-8 and TRBJ1-6): GAGVSQSPRYKVAKRGQDVALRCDPISGHVSLFWYQQALGQGPEFLTYFQNEAQLDKSGLPSDRFFAERPEGSVSTLKIQRTQQEDSAVYLCASSLPNSPLHFGNGTRLTVT.

The V gene is TRBV7-9, the J gene TRBJ2-1; tentatively, D is TRBD1 (7 bases). The CDR3 sequence is 15 residues long. Trimming pared 5 bases from V and 1 base from J, leaving 12 bases between. Germline V lookup: CDR1 SEHNR, CDR2 FQNEAQ (reference sequence). The CDR3 loop reads CASSISGGSYNEQFF. CDR3 nucleotide sequence: TGTGCCAGCAGCATTTCAGGGGGGTCCTACAATGAGCAGTTCTTC. Drawing the rest from reference TRBV7-9 and TRBJ2-1, the complete variable domain is DTGVSQNPRHKITKRGQNVTFRCDPISEHNRLYWYRQTLGQGPEFLTYFQNEAQLEKSRLLSDRFSAERPKGSFSTLEIQRTEQGDSAMYLCASSISGGSYNEQFFGPGTRLTVL.

In the case of this clone: The sample holds other DNA sequences that translate to the same CDR3. The rearrangement joins TRBV30 to TRBJ2-5; 7 bases agree with TRBD2. Per the germline V gene, CDR1 is GTSNPN and CDR2 is SVGIG (reference sequence). With V trimmed by 1 base and J by 2 bases, 7 bases remained unmatched. This CDR3 region has 15 residues. The CDR3 sequence: CAWSGGRGGQETQYF. In nucleotides, the CDR3 is TGTGCCTGGAGTGGGGGTCGGGGAGGGCAAGAGACCCAGTACTTC.